The entry below describes one T cell receptor beta chain. The data derive from a study of T cell changes during pregnancy in multiple sclerosis. TCRdb's copy holds only in-frame clones and misses some; the assay was immunoSEQ multiplex PCR. This table holds some 80,000 clones, more than 80% found once. The source material was peripheral blood, sampled in the first trimester of pregnancy. The receptor comes from a female donor in good health, enrolled as a control in a pregnancy study.

The CDR3 DNA is TGCGCCAGCAGTGAGGTGGGCCGATACAATGAGCAGTTCTTC. It is translated as CASSEVGRYNEQFF. The chain combines TRBV10-1 with TRBJ2-1; D uncertain. The V gene's germline CDR1 is WNHNN and CDR2 SYGVQD (reference sequence). The CDR3 length is 14 residues. Trimming removed 2 bases from V and 4 bases from J, with 9 bases in between.